This T cell receptor beta chain was identified during a study of chemoradiotherapy in HPV16-positive cancers. On the study more broadly: A couple of HPV16-positive patients' cells yielded candidate HPV-specific clones and common motifs.

TCRdb keeps only in-frame clones here, not all; method: immunoSEQ multiplex PCR. Among 11,000 or so clones listed, around three fifths were seen once. Comments on this clone: Its matching antigen is unknown.

Samples were taken several times over chemoradiotherapy. V was cut by 3 bases and J by 1 base, with 3 bases left in between. The CDR3 contains 11 residues. The V gene's germline CDR1 is DFQATT and CDR2 SNEGSKA (reference sequence). The study's findings and limits: Only a couple of HPV16-positive patients supplied the functional HPV-specificity definition.

The V and J genes are TRBV20-1 and TRBJ2-5; unclear D gene. Sampling was conducted from a patient who underwent chemoradiotherapy. The clonotype comes from a human donor with HPV-associated anogenital cancer. CDR3 amino acids: CSASAQETQYF. In DNA form, the CDR3 reads TGCAGTGCTAGTGCCCAAGAGACCCAGTACTTC.